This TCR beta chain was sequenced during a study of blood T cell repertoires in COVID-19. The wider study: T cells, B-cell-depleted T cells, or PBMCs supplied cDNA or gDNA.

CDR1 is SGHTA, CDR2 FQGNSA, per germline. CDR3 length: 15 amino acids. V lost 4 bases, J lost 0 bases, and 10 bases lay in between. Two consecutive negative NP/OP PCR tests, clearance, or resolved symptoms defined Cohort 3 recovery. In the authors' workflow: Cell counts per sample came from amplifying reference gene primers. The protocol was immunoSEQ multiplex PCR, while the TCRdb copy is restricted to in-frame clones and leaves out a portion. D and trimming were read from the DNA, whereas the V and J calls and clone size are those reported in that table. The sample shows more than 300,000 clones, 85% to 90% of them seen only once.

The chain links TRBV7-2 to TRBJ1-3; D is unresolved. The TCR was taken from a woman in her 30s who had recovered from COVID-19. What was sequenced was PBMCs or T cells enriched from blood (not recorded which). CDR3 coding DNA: TGTGCCAGCAGCTGGGCAGGTTCCTCTGGAAACACCATATATTTT. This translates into CASSWAGSSGNTIYF.